One and the same sample provided the 19 T cell receptor beta chains below, sequenced in a study of liver allograft versus peripheral blood T cells. As for the study in general: Recipients' peripheral blood served as the comparator for T cell receptor repertoires in transplanted livers.

Each CDR3 protein is one row after TCRdb ran MiXCR on the reads. The table includes more than 1,500 distinct CDR3 sequences, 15% detected once. These receptors came from a human patient who had a liver transplant. Some T cells may be provided by the graft donor.

Sample share makes this clonotype medium-sized. The chain links TRBV7-9 to TRBJ1-4, with D possibly TRBD1 on 6 matching bases. The germline V and J ends were trimmed by 1 base and 4 bases, with 19 bases remaining between them. The length of the CDR3 is 18 residues. The germline V gene has CDR1 SEHNR and CDR2 FQNEAQ (reference sequence). The CDR3 DNA reads TGTGCCAGCAGCTTAGTAACAACTGGGGGGGCTTTTAATGAAAAACTGTTTTTT. As protein: CASSLVTTGGAFNEKLFF. The variable domain in full, with the rest retrieved from reference TRBV7-9 and TRBJ1-4, is DTGVSQNPRHKITKRGQNVTFRCDPISEHNRLYWYRQTLGQGPEFLTYFQNEAQLEKSRLLSDRFSAERPKGSFSTLEIQRTEQGDSAMYLCASSLVTTGGAFNEKLFFGSGTQLSVL.

By sample fraction, this clonotype is medium-sized. The chain employs TRBV12-3 or TRBV12-4 and TRBJ1-6; 9 nucleotides align to TRBD1. There are 14 residues in the CDR3. J gave up 9 bases and V 6 bases, and 6 bases lay outside the gene matches. CDR3 loop: CASSPGTGISPLHF. The CDR3 coding sequence is TGTGCCAGCAGCCCGGGGACAGGGATTTCACCCCTCCACTTT.

By share of the sample, this clonotype is large. The chain links TRBV19 to TRBJ1-6, with D possibly TRBD1 on 5 matching bases. The germline V and J ends were trimmed by 5 bases and 4 bases, with 18 bases remaining between them. Germline V lookup: CDR1 LNHDA, CDR2 SQIVND (reference sequence). This CDR3 comprises 17 residues. The chain's CDR3 is CASSVRAMLWYNSPLHF. The DNA of the CDR3 is TGTGCCAGTAGTGTCAGGGCGATGCTGTGGTATAATTCACCCCTCCACTTT.

This clonotype was picked up a small number of times. The chain carries TRBV2 and TRBJ1-6; D is unresolved. The CDR3 is 15 residues long. V lost 7 bases to trimming and J lost 6 bases, with 16 bases between them. Germline lookup yields CDR1 SNHLY and CDR2 FYNNEI. The CDR3 DNA sequence: TGTGCCAGCACGGCACAATCTCTACTTAATTCACCCCTCCACTTT. This sequence encodes CASTAQSLLNSPLHF.

In its sample, this clonotype ranks as medium-sized. The chain carries TRBV7-2 and TRBJ2-7; 14 bases map to TRBD2. The CDR3 extends over 18 amino acids. The V segment lost 1 base and the J segment 5 bases; nucleotides outside the gene matches: 10. Germline V gene lookup returns CDR1 SGHTA and CDR2 FQGNSA. The CDR3 region is CASSLDLRLAGGQDEQYF. CDR3 bases: TGTGCCAGCAGCTTAGATTTGAGACTAGCGGGGGGGCAGGACGAGCAGTACTTC.

This chain joins TRBV10-3 and TRBJ1-3; a possible D gene is TRBD1 (5 bases). Trimming stripped 9 bases from V and 0 bases from J, with 12 bases between. The CDR3 consists of 14 residues. Germline loops: CDR1 ENHRY, CDR2 SYGVKD. The CDR3 spells CAISQGLSGNTIYF. The CDR3 coding sequence is TGTGCCATTAGCCAGGGACTCTCTGGAAACACCATATATTTT.

This chain connects TRBV5-1 to TRBJ1-2; tentative D call: TRBD1 (5 bases). The CDR3 consists of 15 residues. Germline V gene sequence: CDR1 SGHRS, CDR2 YFSETQ. With 4 bases removed from V and 4 bases from J, the gap between germline ends came to 17 bases. CDR3 region: CASSLNGGAPYGYTF. For the CDR3, the DNA is TGCGCCAGCAGCCTAAATGGGGGTGCCCCCTATGGCTACACCTTC.

There are a few counts of this clonotype. V gene TRBV20-1 combines with J gene TRBJ2-1; TRBD2 matches at 11 bases. The trim removed 3 bases at V and 14 bases at J, leaving 9 bases unmatched. In germline, CDR1 is DFQATT, CDR2 SNEGSKA (reference sequence). The CDR3 has 13 amino acids. DNA of the CDR3: TGCAGTGCTAGGGGTGATACTAGCGGGAGTGAGTTCTTC. Translated, it gives CSARGDTSGSEFF.

This clonotype is judged medium-sized. V gene TRBV18 combines with J gene TRBJ2-3; no reliable D call. The germline V and J ends were trimmed by 2 bases and 4 bases, with 10 bases remaining between them. Germline CDR1 KGHSH, CDR2 LQKENI. The CDR3 extends over 14 amino acids. This CDR3 reads CASSPNNQADTQYF. The CDR3 DNA is TGTGCCAGCTCACCAAATAACCAGGCAGATACGCAGTATTTT.

V is TRBV9 and J is TRBJ2-1; TRBD2 agrees at 13 bases. The CDR3 is 15 amino acids. The trim removed 4 bases at V and 8 bases at J, leaving 6 bases unmatched. CDR1 and CDR2 from the germline V gene are SGDLS and YYNGEE. The CDR3 reads CASSLLAGGHDEQFF. In DNA, the CDR3 is TGTGCCAGCAGCCTACTAGCGGGAGGGCACGATGAGCAGTTCTTC.

This clonotype rates as large. The chain recombines TRBV15 with TRBJ1-2; D possibly corresponds to TRBD1 (6 bases). The V gene lost 0 bases and the J gene lost 8 bases, with 16 bases spanning the gap. This CDR3 is built from 15 residues. The V gene's germline CDR1 is LNHNV and CDR2 YYDKDF (reference sequence). In DNA form, the CDR3 reads TGTGCCACCAGCAGAGATTGGAGGGGGGGTGAGGGCTACACCTTC. It yields the protein CATSRDWRGGEGYTF.

V and J are TRBV6-5 and TRBJ2-5; 16 bases match TRBD2. Germline CDR1 reads MNHEY; CDR2 reads SVGAGI. The CDR3 is 17 amino acids. The J segment lost 7 bases and the V segment lost 5 bases, leaving 10 bases of the junction unmatched. For the CDR3, the DNA is TGTGCCAGCAGTAAACCGGGACTAGCGGGGGGGCTAGGGACCCAGTACTTC. Translating gives CASSKPGLAGGLGTQYF.

This chain links TRBV20-1 with TRBJ2-7; no clear D gene. The CDR3 covers 11 residues. V lost 6 bases to trimming and J lost 3 bases, with 9 bases between them. Looked up from germline, CDR1 is DFQATT and CDR2 is SNEGSKA (reference sequence). This CDR3 reads CSAKLDYEQYF. The CDR3 DNA follows: TGCAGTGCCAAGTTGGACTACGAGCAGTACTTC.

This clonotype is termed medium-sized. The rearrangement joins TRBV20-1 to TRBJ2-1, with 7 nucleotides matching TRBD2. Trimming removed 3 bases from V and 0 bases from J; junction bases left unmatched: 5. The germline CDR1 and CDR2 sequences are DFQATT and SNEGSKA (reference sequence). The CDR3 sequence is 15 residues long. CDR3 sequence: CSARWGGGSYNEQFF. The CDR3 region has the DNA TGCAGTGCTAGGTGGGGGGGGGGCTCCTACAATGAGCAGTTCTTC.

About this clonotype: A read error may explain this, as a much larger clone is one base away. The chain carries TRBV7-9 and TRBJ1-1; D gene unclear. The CDR3 loop spans 13 amino acids. Germline values: CDR1 SEHNR, CDR2 FQNEAQ (reference sequence). The CDR3 coding sequence is TGTGTCAGCAGCTTCGTGGGTAGCACTGAAGCTTTCTTT. The encoded protein is CVSSFVGSTEAFF.

This clonotype is labeled as medium-sized. The chain has TRBV5-6 and TRBJ1-2, with D unclear. The CDR3 runs to 14 residues. Trimming removed 4 bases from V and 2 bases from J, with 12 bases in between. Looked up from germline, CDR1 is SGHDT and CDR2 is YYEEEE. CDR3 loop: CASSPLSANYGYTF. CDR3 coding DNA: TGTGCCAGCAGCCCCCTTTCCGCAAACTATGGCTACACCTTC.

J is TRBJ1-1 and V is TRBV11-2, with TRBD1 as a possible D gene (6 bases). Germline V gives CDR1 SGHAT, CDR2 FQNNGV. The CDR3 consists of 14 residues. The ends were cut back, 3 bases at V and 1 base at J, with 9 bases in the middle. The CDR3 bases are TGTGCCAGCAGCTTCTCGACAGGGAACACTGAAGCTTTCTTT. Protein: CASSFSTGNTEAFF.

This clonotype is termed medium-sized (0.01 to 0.1%). The chain combines TRBV20-1 with TRBJ1-2; 8 bases fit TRBD1. The CDR3 sequence is 11 residues long. Germline values: CDR1 DFQATT, CDR2 SNEGSKA (reference sequence). The DNA for the CDR3 is TGCAGCTTCGACAGGGGAAGTGGCTACACCTTC. It yields the protein CSFDRGSGYTF.

The gene calls are TRBV3-1 and TRBJ1-2, with 9 bases aligning to TRBD1. From germline, CDR1 is LGHDT and CDR2 YNNKEL (reference sequence). The V segment lost 4 bases and the J segment 6 bases; nucleotides outside the gene matches: 6. The CDR3 covers 14 residues. The CDR3 is CASSPPGDRDGYTF. The CDR3 nucleotides read TGTGCCAGCAGCCCCCCCGGGGACAGGGATGGCTACACCTTC.